The 7 T cell receptor beta chains below come from one sample, sequenced in a study of cytomegalovirus exposure and HLA in healthy donors. 13 Jbeta primers and 60 Vbeta primers were used for the PCR. Measured with immunoSEQ multiplex PCR; TCRdb has only the in-frame clones, and not every one. Counted here are about 200,000 clones, 82% occurring once; the ten biggest clones make up 2.5% to 3.5%. The sample consisted of PBMCs. These receptor sequences come from a middle-aged woman in good health and CMV-seronegative.

V and J are TRBV4-2 and TRBJ2-7; 10 positions match TRBD2. Per the germline V gene, CDR1 is LGHNA and CDR2 is YNFKEQ. With 2 bases clipped from V and 0 bases from J, the junction kept 16 bases outside the gene matches. The CDR3 covers 20 residues. CDR3 nucleotides: TGTGCCAGCAGCCAAAAAATCGCTTGGACTAGCGGAGGGCCCTCCTACGAGCAGTACTTC. Encoded protein: CASSQKIAWTSGGPSYEQYF.

V and J are TRBV18 and TRBJ1-1; D is unresolved. The CDR3 runs to 14 residues. CDR1 is KGHSH and CDR2 is LQKENI in the germline V gene. The V gene lost 5 bases and the J gene lost 3 bases, with 13 bases spanning the gap. This CDR3 reads CASSMTVGDTEAFF. The CDR3 DNA reads as TGTGCCAGCTCAATGACCGTGGGAGACACTGAAGCTTTCTTT.

The V gene is TRBV21-1, the J gene TRBJ1-2; TRBD1 is the table's D call, not checked against the DNA. TRBV21-1 is an annotated pseudogene. There are 16 residues in the CDR3. The CDR3 reads CASSRKARTANYGYTF. The CDR3 DNA follows: TGTGCCAGCAGCCGAAAAGCCAGGACAGCTAACTATGGCTACACCTTC.

The CDR3 loop reads CATSRSVGQREGHTGELFF. CDR3 bases: TGTGCCACCAGCAGAAGTGTCGGCCAGCGGGAGGGCCACACCGGGGAGCTGTTTTTT. V is TRBV15 and J is TRBJ2-2, with TRBD2 matching 10 bases. Trimming at V came to 2 bases and at J to 3 bases, leaving 12 bases not matched to a gene. CDR3 length equals 19 residues. Germline values: CDR1 LNHNV, CDR2 YYDKDF (reference sequence).

The V and J genes are TRBV19 and TRBJ2-1; TRBD2 matches at 8 bases. In germline, CDR1 is LNHDA, CDR2 SQIVND (reference sequence). CDR3 length: 12 amino acids. V gave up 7 bases and J gave up 9 bases; unmatched junction bases: 5. This CDR3 is CASKKRGSEQFF. CDR3 DNA sequence: TGTGCCAGTAAGAAGCGGGGGTCTGAGCAGTTCTTC.

The chain uses TRBV18 and TRBJ1-5; possible D gene TRBD1, 5 bases. Trimming removed 3 bases at V and 7 bases at J, with 16 bases between. Germline V gene sequence: CDR1 KGHSH, CDR2 LQKENI. The CDR3 is 15 residues long. CDR3 coding DNA: TGTGCCAGCTCACCTCCTGGCGGGGGAAGCCAGCCCCAGCATTTT. Translated, it gives CASSPPGGGSQPQHF.

The genes are TRBV18 and TRBJ1-3, with TRBD1 as a possible D gene (5 bases). Trimming shortened V by 5 bases and J by 1 base, and 9 bases separated the two germline ends. Germline V gene lookup returns CDR1 KGHSH and CDR2 LQKENI. This CDR3 contains 14 residues. The CDR3 DNA reads as TGTGCCAGCTCATCGACAGATTCTGGAAACACCATATATTTT. Amino acid sequence: CASSSTDSGNTIYF. The entire variable domain, with the rest obtained from reference TRBV18 and TRBJ1-3, is as follows: NAGVMQNPRHLVRRRGQEARLRCSPMKGHSHVYWYRQLPEEGLKFMVYLQKENIIDESGMPKERFSAEFPKEGPSILRIQQVVRGDSAAYFCASSSTDSGNTIYFGEGSWLTVV.